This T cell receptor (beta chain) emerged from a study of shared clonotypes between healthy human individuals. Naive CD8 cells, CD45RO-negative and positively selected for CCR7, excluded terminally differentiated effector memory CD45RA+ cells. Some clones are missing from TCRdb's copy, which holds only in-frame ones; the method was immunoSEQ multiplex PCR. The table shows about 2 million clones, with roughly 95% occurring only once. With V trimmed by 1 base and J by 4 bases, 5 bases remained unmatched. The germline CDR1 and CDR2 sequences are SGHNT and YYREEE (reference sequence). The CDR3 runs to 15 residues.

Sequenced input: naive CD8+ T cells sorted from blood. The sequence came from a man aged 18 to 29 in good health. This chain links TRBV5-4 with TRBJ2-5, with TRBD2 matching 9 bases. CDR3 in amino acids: CASSLWREGRETQYF. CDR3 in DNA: TGTGCCAGCAGCTTGTGGCGGGAGGGCCGAGAGACCCAGTACTTC.